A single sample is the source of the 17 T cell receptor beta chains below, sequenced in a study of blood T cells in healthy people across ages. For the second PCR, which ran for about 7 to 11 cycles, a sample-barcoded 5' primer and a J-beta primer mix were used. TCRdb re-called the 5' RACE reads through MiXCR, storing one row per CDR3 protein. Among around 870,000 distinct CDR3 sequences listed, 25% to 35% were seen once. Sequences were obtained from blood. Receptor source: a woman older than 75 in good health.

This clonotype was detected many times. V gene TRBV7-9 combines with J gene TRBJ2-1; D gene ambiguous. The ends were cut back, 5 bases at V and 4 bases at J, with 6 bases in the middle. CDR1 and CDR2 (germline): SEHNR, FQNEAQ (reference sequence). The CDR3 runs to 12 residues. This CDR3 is CASSLWYNEQFF. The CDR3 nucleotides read TGTGCCAGCAGCCTGTGGTACAATGAGCAGTTCTTC. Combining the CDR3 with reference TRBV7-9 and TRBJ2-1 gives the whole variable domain DTGVSQNPRHKITKRGQNVTFRCDPISEHNRLYWYRQTLGQGPEFLTYFQNEAQLEKSRLLSDRFSAERPKGSFSTLEIQRTEQGDSAMYLCASSLWYNEQFFGPGTRLTVL.

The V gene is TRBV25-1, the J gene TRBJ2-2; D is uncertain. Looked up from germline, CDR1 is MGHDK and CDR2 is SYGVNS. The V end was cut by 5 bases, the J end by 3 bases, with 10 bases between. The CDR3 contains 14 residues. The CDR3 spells CASSSGPDTGELFF. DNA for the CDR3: TGTGCCAGCAGTTCCGGGCCGGACACCGGGGAGCTGTTTTTT.

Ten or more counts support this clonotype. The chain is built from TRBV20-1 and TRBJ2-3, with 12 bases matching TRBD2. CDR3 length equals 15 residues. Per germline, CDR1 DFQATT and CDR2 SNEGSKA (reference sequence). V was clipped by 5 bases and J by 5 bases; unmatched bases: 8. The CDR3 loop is CSARRTSGVGDTQYF. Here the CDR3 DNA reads TGCAGTGCTCGCAGGACTAGCGGGGTTGGAGATACGCAGTATTTT.

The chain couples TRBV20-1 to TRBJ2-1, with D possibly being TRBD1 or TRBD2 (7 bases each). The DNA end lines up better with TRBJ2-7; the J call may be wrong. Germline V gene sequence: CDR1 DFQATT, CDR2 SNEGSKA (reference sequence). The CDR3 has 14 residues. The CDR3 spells CSAGRDSSYNEQYF. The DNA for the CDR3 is TGCAGTGCTGGGAGGGACAGCTCCTACAATGAGCAGTACTTC.

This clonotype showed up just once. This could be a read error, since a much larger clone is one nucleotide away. As DNA, the CDR3 is TGCAGTGCTAGAGATGAAGCACAGGGATTACGGGGCTGCACCTTC. This sequence encodes CSARDEAQGLRGCTF. This chain joins TRBV20-1 and TRBJ1-2, with D maybe TRBD1 (6 bases). The germline V gene has CDR1 DFQATT and CDR2 SNEGSKA (reference sequence). The CDR3 runs 15 residues.

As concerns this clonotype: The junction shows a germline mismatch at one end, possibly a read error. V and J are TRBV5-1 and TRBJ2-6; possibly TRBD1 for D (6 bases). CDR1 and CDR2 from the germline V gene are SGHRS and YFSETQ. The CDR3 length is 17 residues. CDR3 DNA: TGCGCCAGCAGAGAACCCCCCCCAGGGGTCGGGGCCAACGTCCTGAACTTC. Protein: CASREPPPGVGANVLNF.

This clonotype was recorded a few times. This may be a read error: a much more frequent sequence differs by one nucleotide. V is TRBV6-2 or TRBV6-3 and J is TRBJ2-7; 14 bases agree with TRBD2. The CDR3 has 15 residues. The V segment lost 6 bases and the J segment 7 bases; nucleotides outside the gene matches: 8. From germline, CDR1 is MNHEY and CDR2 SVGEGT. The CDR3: CASSSRTSGGTEQYF. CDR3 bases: TGTGCCAGCAGCTCGCGGACTAGCGGGGGGACTGAGCAGTACTTC.

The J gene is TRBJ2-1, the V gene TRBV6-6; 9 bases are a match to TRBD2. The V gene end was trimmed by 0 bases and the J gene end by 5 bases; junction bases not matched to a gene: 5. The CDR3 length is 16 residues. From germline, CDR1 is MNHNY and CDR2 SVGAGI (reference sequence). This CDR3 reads CASSYSGGGVHNEQFF. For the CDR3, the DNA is TGTGCCAGCAGTTACTCGGGCGGGGGGGTTCACAATGAGCAGTTCTTC.

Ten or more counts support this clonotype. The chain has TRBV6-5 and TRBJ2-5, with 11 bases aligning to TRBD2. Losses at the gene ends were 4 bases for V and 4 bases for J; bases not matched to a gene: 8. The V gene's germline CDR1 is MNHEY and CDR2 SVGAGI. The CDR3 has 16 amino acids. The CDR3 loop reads CASSSIAGGPRETQYF. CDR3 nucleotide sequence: TGTGCCAGCAGTTCGATAGCGGGGGGGCCAAGAGAGACCCAGTACTTC.

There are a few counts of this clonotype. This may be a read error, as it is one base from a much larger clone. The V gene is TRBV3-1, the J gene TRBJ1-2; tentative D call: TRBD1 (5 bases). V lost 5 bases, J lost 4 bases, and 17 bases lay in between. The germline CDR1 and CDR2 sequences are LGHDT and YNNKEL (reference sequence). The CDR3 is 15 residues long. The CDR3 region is CASSFGLGTGYGYTF. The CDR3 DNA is TGTGCCAGCAGCTTCGGACTAGGGACCGGCTATGGCTACACCTTC.

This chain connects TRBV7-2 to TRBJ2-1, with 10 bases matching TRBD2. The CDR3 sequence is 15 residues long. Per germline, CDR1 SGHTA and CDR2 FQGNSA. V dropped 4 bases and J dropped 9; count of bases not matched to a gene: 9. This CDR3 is CASSSVGLATTEQFF. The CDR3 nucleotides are TGTGCCAGCAGCTCAGTGGGACTAGCGACAACTGAGCAGTTCTTC. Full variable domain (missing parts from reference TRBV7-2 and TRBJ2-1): GAGVSQSPSNKVTEKGKDVELRCDPISGHTALYWYRQSLGQGLEFLIYFQGNSAPDKSGLPSDRFSAERTGGSVSTLTIQRTQQEDSAVYLCASSSVGLATTEQFFGPGTRLTVL.

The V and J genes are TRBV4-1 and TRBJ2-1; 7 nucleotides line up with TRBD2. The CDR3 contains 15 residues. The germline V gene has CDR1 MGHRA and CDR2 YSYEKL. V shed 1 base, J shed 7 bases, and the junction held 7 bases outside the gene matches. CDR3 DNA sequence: TGCGCCAGCAGCCAAGTTTACAAGCGGGGAAATGAGCAGTTCTTC. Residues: CASSQVYKRGNEQFF.

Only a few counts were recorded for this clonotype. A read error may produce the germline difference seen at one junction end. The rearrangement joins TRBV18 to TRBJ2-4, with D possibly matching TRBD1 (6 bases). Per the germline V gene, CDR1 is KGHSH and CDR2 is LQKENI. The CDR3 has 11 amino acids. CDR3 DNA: TGTGCCAACTCAAATGGGGACATCCAGTACTTC. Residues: CANSNGDIQYF. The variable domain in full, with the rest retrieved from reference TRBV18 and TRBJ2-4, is NAGVMQNPRHLVRRRGQEARLRCSPMKGHSHVYWYRQLPEEGLKFMVYLQKENIIDESGMPKERFSAEFPKEGPSILRIQQVVRGDSAAYFCANSNGDIQYFGAGTRLSVL.

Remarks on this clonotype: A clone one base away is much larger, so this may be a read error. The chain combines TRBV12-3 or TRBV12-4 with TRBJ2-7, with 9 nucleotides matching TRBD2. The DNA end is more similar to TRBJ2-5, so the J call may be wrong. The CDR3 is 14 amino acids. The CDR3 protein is CASNRRGGAKTQYF. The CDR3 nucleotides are TGTGCCAGCAATCGGCGGGGGGGGGCGAAGACCCAGTACTTC.

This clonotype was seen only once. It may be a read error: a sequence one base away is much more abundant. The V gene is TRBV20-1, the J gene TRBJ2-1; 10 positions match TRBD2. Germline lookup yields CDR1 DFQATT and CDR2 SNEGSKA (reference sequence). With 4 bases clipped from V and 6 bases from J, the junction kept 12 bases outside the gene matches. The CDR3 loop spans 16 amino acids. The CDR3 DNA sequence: TGCAGTGCTATAGTCCCCCCCCCTAGCGGGAGCAATGAGCAGTTCTTC. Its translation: CSAIVPPPSGSNEQFF.

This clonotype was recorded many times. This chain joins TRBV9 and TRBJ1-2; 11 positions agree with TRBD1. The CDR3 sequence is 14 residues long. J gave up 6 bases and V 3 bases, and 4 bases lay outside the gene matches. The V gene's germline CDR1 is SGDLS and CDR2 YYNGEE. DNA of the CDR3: TGTGCCAGCAGCGAAGGACAGGGGGCAGATGGCTACACCTTC. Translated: CASSEGQGADGYTF.

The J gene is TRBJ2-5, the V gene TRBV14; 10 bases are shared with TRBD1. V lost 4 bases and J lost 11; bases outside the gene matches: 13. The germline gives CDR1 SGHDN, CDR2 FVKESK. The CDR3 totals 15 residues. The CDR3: CASSPRDRGSDEQYF. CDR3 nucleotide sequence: TGTGCCAGCAGCCCCCGGGACAGGGGTAGCGATGAGCAGTACTTC. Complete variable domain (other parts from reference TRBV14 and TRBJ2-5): EAGVTQFPSHSVIEKGQTVTLRCDPISGHDNLYWYRRVMGKEIKFLLHFVKESKQDESGMPNNRFLAERTGGTYSTLKVQPAELEDSGVYFCASSPRDRGSDEQYFGPGTRLLVL.